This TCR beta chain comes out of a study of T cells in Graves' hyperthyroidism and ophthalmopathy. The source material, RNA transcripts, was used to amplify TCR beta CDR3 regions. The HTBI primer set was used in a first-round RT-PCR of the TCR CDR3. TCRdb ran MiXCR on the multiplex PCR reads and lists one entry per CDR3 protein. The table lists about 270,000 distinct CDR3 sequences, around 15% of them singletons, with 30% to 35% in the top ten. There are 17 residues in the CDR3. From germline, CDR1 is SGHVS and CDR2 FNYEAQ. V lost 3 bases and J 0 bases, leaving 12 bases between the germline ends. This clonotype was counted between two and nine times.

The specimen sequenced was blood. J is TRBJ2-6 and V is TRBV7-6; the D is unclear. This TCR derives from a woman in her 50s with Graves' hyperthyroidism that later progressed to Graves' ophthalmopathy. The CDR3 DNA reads TGTGCCAGCAGCTTGGCTGCCGACTTCTCTGGGGCCAACGTCCTGACTTTC. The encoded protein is CASSLAADFSGANVLTF. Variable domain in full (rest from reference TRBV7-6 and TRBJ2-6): GAGVSQSPRYKVTKRGQDVALRCDPISGHVSLYWYRQALGQGPEFLTYFNYEAQQDKSGLPNDRFSAERPEGSISTLTIQRTEQRDSAMYRCASSLAADFSGANVLTFGAGSRLTVL.